Below, 15 T cell receptor beta chains from the same sample are listed, as sequenced in a study of T cells in Graves' hyperthyroidism and ophthalmopathy. Amplified regions were TCR beta CDR3 sequences from RNA transcripts. The study used the HTBI primer set for a first-round RT-PCR of the TCR CDR3. TCRdb reprocessed the multiplex PCR reads with MiXCR, giving one entry per CDR3 protein. The table shows 300,000 to 400,000 distinct CDR3 sequences, with approximately 15% occurring only once. The material sequenced was blood. The receptor set was obtained from an older woman with Graves' hyperthyroidism.

This clonotype occurred once. The J gene is TRBJ2-7, the V gene TRBV4-1, with 7 bases fitting TRBD2. This CDR3 contains 13 residues. Germline trimming cut 0 bases from V and 6 bases from J; bases unmatched to any gene: 2. The germline gives CDR1 MGHRA, CDR2 YSYEKL. CDR3 residues: CASSQDGGSEQYF. The CDR3 nucleotides are TGCGCCAGCAGCCAAGATGGCGGGAGCGAGCAGTACTTC.

This clonotype was counted at least ten times. The rearrangement joins TRBV28 to TRBJ1-5, with D tentatively TRBD1 (5 bases). The CDR3 runs to 15 residues. V was shortened by 3 bases and J by 6 bases, with 15 bases between the two germline ends. CDR1 and CDR2 (germline): MDHEN, SYDVKM. CDR3 amino acids: CASSLATGRGQPQHF. CDR3 nucleotides: TGTGCCAGCAGTTTGGCCACGGGAAGGGGTCAGCCCCAGCATTTT.

The gene calls are TRBV7-6 and TRBJ2-1; 8 bases map to TRBD2. The germline gives CDR1 SGHVS, CDR2 FNYEAQ. The CDR3 is 17 amino acids. V shed 3 bases, J shed 6 bases, and the junction held 13 bases outside the gene matches. The CDR3 sequence is CASSLGLGLAQSNEQFF. The CDR3 DNA follows: TGTGCCAGCAGCTTGGGCCTCGGACTAGCCCAATCCAATGAGCAGTTCTTC.

This chain joins TRBV6-1 and TRBJ1-2; D is undetermined. Between the trimmed V and J ends, which lost 3 bases and 3 bases, there was a span of 5 bases. This CDR3 contains 12 residues. CDR1 MNHNS and CDR2 SASEGT come from the germline V gene. The CDR3 DNA is TGTGCCAGCAGTGAGGCAGACTATGGCTACACCTTC. This gives the protein CASSEADYGYTF.

This clonotype has ten or more counts. This CDR3 reads CASSPMGQGTGTEAFF. CDR3 nucleotides: TGTGCCAGCTCACCAATGGGACAGGGAACAGGCACTGAAGCTTTCTTT. The chain combines TRBV18 with TRBJ1-1; 9 bases map to TRBD1. Unmatched junction bases numbered 8, after V lost 2 bases and J lost 4 bases. The CDR3 spans 16 residues. Germline lookup yields CDR1 KGHSH and CDR2 LQKENI.

The sample holds many counts of this clonotype. The J gene is TRBJ2-1, the V gene TRBV24-1, with 7 bases fitting TRBD1. Trimming took 2 bases from V and 2 from J; bases not matched to a gene: 2. The CDR3 contains 15 residues. Germline V gene lookup returns CDR1 KGHDR and CDR2 SFDVKD. CDR3 sequence (DNA): TGTGCCACCAGTGATTCAGGGGGACCCTACAATGAGCAGTTCTTC. The encoded protein is CATSDSGGPYNEQFF.

The rearrangement uses TRBV10-1 and TRBJ1-5; 9 nucleotides agree with TRBD1. After removal of 7 bases from V and 7 bases from J, the junction contained 11 bases not matched to a gene. Germline V gene lookup returns CDR1 WNHNN and CDR2 SYGVQD (reference sequence). This CDR3 contains 15 residues. As DNA, the CDR3 is TGCGCCAGCAAGGGGGAACAGGGGGCGAAGCAGCCCCAGCATTTT. The encoded protein is CASKGEQGAKQPQHF.

This clonotype was recorded many times. The rearrangement links TRBV7-8 to TRBJ1-2, with D perhaps TRBD1 (5 bases). Trimming took off 4 bases at V and 5 bases at J, with 17 bases between the two ends. The CDR3 consists of 15 residues. CDR1 is SGHVS and CDR2 is FQNEAQ in the germline V gene. The CDR3 spells CASSYSRMGPYGYTF. The CDR3 region has the DNA TGTGCCAGCAGCTACTCCCGGATGGGACCGTATGGCTACACCTTC.

This clonotype appeared a few times. The chain uses TRBV19 and TRBJ2-1; 12 bases are a match to TRBD2. The CDR3 has 15 residues. Germline CDR1 and CDR2: LNHDA and SQIVND (reference sequence). J gave up 7 bases and V 5 bases, and 6 bases lay outside the gene matches. The CDR3 bases are TGTGCCAGTAGTCTAGGGACTAGCGGGCTGAATGAGCAGTTCTTC. This sequence encodes CASSLGTSGLNEQFF.

This clonotype was seen repeatedly, ten times or more. This chain uses TRBV11-2 with TRBJ2-2; 13 nucleotides line up with TRBD2. Germline loops: CDR1 SGHAT, CDR2 FQNNGV. V trimming: 1 base; J trimming: 2 bases; junction bases outside the gene matches: 13. This CDR3 region has 21 residues. CDR3 protein: CASSLGPPGLAGEGNTGELFF. The DNA for the CDR3 is TGTGCCAGCAGCTTAGGGCCTCCCGGACTAGCGGGAGAAGGAAACACCGGGGAGCTGTTTTTT.

In this sample, this clonotype turned up many times. The chain has TRBV4-1 and TRBJ1-1; no firm D call. CDR3 length: 12 residues. Trimming took off 0 bases at V and 6 bases at J, with 5 bases between the two ends. CDR1 is MGHRA, CDR2 YSYEKL, per germline. DNA of the CDR3: TGCGCCAGCAGCCAAGATTTGTCTGAAGCTTTCTTT. Its translation: CASSQDLSEAFF.

In this sample, this clonotype turned up many times. The chain recombines TRBV14 with TRBJ2-4; D might be TRBD1 or TRBD2, each matching 5 bases. Trimming stripped 3 bases from V and 9 bases from J, with 12 bases between. The V gene's germline CDR1 is SGHDN and CDR2 FVKESK. This CDR3 has 13 residues. CDR3 sequence (DNA): TGTGCCAGCAGCCAGAGTCCAGGGAGCATTCAGTACTTC. Encoded protein: CASSQSPGSIQYF.

This clonotype was detected ten times or more. The chain combines TRBV18 with TRBJ2-3; TRBD1 aligns across 9 bases. Trimming removed 7 bases from V and 5 bases from J; junction bases left unmatched: 7. CDR3 size: 14 residues. CDR1 KGHSH and CDR2 LQKENI come from the germline V gene. CDR3 region: CASWDRVTEDTQYF. In DNA, the CDR3 is TGTGCCAGCTGGGACAGGGTTACAGAAGATACGCAGTATTTT. The whole variable domain, filled in from reference TRBV18 and TRBJ2-3, reads NAGVMQNPRHLVRRRGQEARLRCSPMKGHSHVYWYRQLPEEGLKFMVYLQKENIIDESGMPKERFSAEFPKEGPSILRIQQVVRGDSAAYFCASWDRVTEDTQYFGPGTRLTVL.

This rearrangement joins TRBV4-2 to TRBJ2-3; TRBD2 matches 8 bases. V was clipped by 4 bases and J by 5 bases; unmatched bases: 11. The CDR3 contains 16 residues. CDR1 is LGHNA, CDR2 YNFKEQ, per germline. The CDR3 bases are TGTGCCAGCAGCCCCTACCAGCGGGAGACGGAAGATACGCAGTATTTT. It specifies CASSPYQRETEDTQYF.

This clonotype appeared many times. The chain joins TRBV18 to TRBJ1-1, with unresolved D. The CDR3 covers 14 residues. Germline CDR1 and CDR2: KGHSH and LQKENI. Trimming left V 8 bases short and J 0 bases short, with 13 bases between. This CDR3 reads CASSPMTVNTEAFF. CDR3 coding DNA: TGTGCCAGCAGTCCTATGACGGTGAACACTGAAGCTTTCTTT.